This T cell receptor beta chain was sequenced in a study of shared clonotypes between healthy human individuals. Study-level findings and limits: For naive CD4 cells, roughly 5.5% of clonotypes were shared across a handful of donors. In the sorted subsets, rarefaction showed sequencing was incomplete despite large depth.

With respect to this clone: Its target is not known.

Between the trimmed V and J ends, which lost 5 bases and 1 base, there was a span of 15 bases. CDR1 and CDR2 (germline): SGHAT, FQNNGV. This CDR3 is built from 15 residues. None of the donors, who were healthy HIV-negative adults, had recently had acute infections or vaccinations. Everyone who donated was a Caucasian adult who lived in Nashville, Tennessee. Only in-frame clones appear in the TCRdb table, and some are missing; sequencing was by immunoSEQ multiplex PCR. The sample has about 690,000 clones; about nine tenths are singletons. The specimen sequenced was memory CD8+ T cells from PBMCs. The subset here: CD45RO+ cells pooled with CCR7-negative TemRA cells. V gene TRBV11-2 combines with J gene TRBJ2-7; D may be TRBD1 or TRBD2 (5 bases each). This receptor was obtained from a young man in good health. Some clones in this sample may be carry-over from other donors' samples. DNA for the CDR3: TGTGCCAGCAGCCCCGGGACGCTTGCTTCCTACGAGCAGTACTTC. Amino acids: CASSPGTLASYEQYF.